This TCR beta chain appears in the sequencing data of a study of shared T cell receptors in the human thymus. Some clones are missing from TCRdb's copy, which holds only in-frame ones; the method was immunoSEQ multiplex PCR. The sample records hundreds of thousands of clones, more than 70% being singletons. V lost 3 bases and J lost 2, with 8 bases in between. This CDR3 is built from 13 residues. CDR1 and CDR2 from the germline V gene are SGHTA and FQGNSA. The same sample was also studied in work on human thymus T cells. As reported in that work: Thymic and blood repertoires seemed to show skewed V and J gene use.

This clonotype was sampled from a boy under three years old with a congenital heart defect. Sequenced sample: thymocytes. The genes are TRBV7-2 and TRBJ2-7; D uncertain. The CDR3 sequence is CASSLAVTYEQYF. In nucleotides, the CDR3 is TGTGCCAGCAGCTTGGCTGTGACCTACGAGCAGTACTTC.